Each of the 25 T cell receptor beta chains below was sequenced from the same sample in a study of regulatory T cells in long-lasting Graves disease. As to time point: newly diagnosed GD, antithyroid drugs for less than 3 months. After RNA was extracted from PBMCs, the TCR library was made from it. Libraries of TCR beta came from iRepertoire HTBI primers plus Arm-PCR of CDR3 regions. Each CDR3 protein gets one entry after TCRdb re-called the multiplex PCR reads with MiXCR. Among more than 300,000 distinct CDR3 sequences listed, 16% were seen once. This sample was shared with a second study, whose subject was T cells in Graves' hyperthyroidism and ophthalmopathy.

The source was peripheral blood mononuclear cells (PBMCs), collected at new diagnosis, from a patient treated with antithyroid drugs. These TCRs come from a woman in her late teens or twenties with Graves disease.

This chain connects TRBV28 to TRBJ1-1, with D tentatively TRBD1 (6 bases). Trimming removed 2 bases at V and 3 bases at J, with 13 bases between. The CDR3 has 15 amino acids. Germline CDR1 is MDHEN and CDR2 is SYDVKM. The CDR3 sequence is CASSLLAGGHTEAFF. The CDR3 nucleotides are TGTGCCAGCAGTTTACTAGCGGGGGGGCACACTGAAGCTTTCTTT.

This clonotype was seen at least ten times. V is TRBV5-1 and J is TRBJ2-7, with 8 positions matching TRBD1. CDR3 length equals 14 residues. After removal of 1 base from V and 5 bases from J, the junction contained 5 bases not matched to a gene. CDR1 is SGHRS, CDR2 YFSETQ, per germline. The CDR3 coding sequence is TGCGCCAGCAGCTTGAGCCAGGGGGCCCACGAGCAGTACTTC. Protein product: CASSLSQGAHEQYF.

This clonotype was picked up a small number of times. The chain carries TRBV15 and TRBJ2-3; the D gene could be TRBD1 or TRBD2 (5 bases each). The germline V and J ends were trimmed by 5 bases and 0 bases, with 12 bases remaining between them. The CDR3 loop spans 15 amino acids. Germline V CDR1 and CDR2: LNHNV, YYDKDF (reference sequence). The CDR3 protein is CATSGGPLSTDTQYF. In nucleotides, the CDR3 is TGTGCCACCAGCGGGGGACCCCTTAGCACAGATACGCAGTATTTT. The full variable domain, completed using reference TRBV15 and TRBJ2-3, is DAMVIQNPRYQVTQFGKPVTLSCSQTLNHNVMYWYQQKSSQAPKLLFHYYDKDFNNEADTPDNFQSRRPNTSFCFLDIRSPGLGDTAMYLCATSGGPLSTDTQYFGPGTRLTVL.

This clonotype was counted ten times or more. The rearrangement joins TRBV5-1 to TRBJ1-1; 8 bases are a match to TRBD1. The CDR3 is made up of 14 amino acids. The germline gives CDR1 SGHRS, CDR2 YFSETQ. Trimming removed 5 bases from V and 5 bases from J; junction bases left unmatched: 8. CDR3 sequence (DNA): TGCGCCAGCAGGCTCCAGGGGGCTGGAACTGAAGCTTTCTTT. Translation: CASRLQGAGTEAFF.

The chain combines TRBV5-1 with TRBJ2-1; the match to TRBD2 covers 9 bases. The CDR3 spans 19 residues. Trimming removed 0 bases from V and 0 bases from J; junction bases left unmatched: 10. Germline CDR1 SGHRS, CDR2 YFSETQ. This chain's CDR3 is CASSLAGGRVPSSYNEQFF. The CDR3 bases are TGCGCCAGCAGCTTGGCCGGCGGGAGGGTCCCCAGCTCCTACAATGAGCAGTTCTTC.

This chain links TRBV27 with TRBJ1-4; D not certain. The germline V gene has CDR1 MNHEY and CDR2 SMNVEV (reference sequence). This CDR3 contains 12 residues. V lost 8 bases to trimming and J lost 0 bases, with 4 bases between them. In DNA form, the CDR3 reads TGTGCCAGCGGCACAACTAATGAAAAACTGTTTTTT. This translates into CASGTTNEKLFF.

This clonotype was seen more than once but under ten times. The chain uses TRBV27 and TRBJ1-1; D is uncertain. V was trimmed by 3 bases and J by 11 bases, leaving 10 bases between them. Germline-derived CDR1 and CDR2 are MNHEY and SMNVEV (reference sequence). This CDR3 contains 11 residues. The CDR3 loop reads CASSFGSGAFF. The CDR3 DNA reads TGTGCCAGCAGTTTCGGTAGTGGGGCTTTCTTT.

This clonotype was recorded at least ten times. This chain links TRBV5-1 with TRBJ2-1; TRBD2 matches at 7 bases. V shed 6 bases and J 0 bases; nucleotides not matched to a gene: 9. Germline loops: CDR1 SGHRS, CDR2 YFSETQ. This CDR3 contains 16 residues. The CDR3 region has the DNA TGCGCCAGCACCCTTAGCGGGTTGAGCTCCTACAATGAGCAGTTCTTC. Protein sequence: CASTLSGLSSYNEQFF. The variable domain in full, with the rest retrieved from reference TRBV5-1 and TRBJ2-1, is KAGVTQTPRYLIKTRGQQVTLSCSPISGHRSVSWYQQTPGQGLQFLFEYFSETQRNKGNFPGRFSGRQFSNSRSEMNVSTLELGDSALYLCASTLSGLSSYNEQFFGPGTRLTVL.

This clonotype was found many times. The CDR3 region has the DNA TGCAGTGCTAGAGACTTGGGACAGGTGCCAAATGAGCAGTTCTTC. This encodes CSARDLGQVPNEQFF. This rearrangement joins TRBV20-1 to TRBJ2-1, with 8 bases aligning to TRBD1. V lost 0 bases, J lost 7 bases, and 8 bases stayed unmatched. CDR3 length equals 15 residues. Germline assignment: CDR1 DFQATT and CDR2 SNEGSKA (reference sequence).

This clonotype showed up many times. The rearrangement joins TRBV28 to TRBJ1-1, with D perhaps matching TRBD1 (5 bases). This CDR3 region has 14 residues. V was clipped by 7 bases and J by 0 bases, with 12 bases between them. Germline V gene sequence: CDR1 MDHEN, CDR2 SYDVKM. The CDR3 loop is CASKGTPLNTEAFF. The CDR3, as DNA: TGTGCCAGCAAGGGGACCCCATTGAACACTGAAGCTTTCTTT.

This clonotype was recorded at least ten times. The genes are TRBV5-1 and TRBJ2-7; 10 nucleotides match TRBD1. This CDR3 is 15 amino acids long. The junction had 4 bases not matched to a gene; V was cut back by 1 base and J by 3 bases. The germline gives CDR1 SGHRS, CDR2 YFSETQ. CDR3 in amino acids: CASSLRDRGDYEQYF. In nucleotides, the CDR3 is TGCGCCAGCAGCTTGAGGGACAGGGGAGACTACGAGCAGTACTTC.

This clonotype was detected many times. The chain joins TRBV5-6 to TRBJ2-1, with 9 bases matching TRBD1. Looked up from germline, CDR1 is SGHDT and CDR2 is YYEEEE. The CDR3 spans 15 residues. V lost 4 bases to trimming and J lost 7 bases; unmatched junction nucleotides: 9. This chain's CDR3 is CASSATGGGLNEQFF. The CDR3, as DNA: TGTGCCAGCAGCGCTACAGGGGGCGGTTTGAATGAGCAGTTCTTC. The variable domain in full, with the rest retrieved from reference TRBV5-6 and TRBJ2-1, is DAGVTQSPTHLIKTRGQQVTLRCSPKSGHDTVSWYQQALGQGPQFIFQYYEEEERQRGNFPDRFSGHQFPNYSSELNVNALLLGDSALYLCASSATGGGLNEQFFGPGTRLTVL.

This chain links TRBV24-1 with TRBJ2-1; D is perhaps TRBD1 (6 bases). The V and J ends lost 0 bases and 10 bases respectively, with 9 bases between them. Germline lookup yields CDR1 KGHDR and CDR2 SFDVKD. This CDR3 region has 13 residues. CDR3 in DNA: TGTGCCACCAGTGATTTGGACAGGAGAGAGCAGTTCTTC. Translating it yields CATSDLDRREQFF.

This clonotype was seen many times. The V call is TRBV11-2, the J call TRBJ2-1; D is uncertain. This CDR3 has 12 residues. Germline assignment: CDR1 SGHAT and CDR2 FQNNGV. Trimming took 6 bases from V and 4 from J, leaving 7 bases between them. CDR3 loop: CASSLIYNEQFF. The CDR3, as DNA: TGTGCCAGCAGTTTAATTTACAATGAGCAGTTCTTC.

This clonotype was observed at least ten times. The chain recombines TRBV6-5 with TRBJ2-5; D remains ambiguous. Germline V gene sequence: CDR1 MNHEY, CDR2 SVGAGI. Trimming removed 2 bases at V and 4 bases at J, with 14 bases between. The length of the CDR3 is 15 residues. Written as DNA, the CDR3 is TGTGCCAGCAGTTACGACCGCCTGAGCGCAGAGACCCAGTACTTC. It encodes CASSYDRLSAETQYF.

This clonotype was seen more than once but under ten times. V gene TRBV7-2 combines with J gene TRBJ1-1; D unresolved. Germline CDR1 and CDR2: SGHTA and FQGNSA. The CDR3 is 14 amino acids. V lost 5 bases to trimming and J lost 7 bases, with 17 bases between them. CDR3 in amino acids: CASSPQNRNLEAFF. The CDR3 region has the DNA TGTGCCAGCAGCCCCCAAAATAGAAACCTTGAAGCTTTCTTT.

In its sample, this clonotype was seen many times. CDR3 DNA: TGTGCCAGCAGCCAGTTTCAGGGGGCTAACACTGAAGCTTTCTTT. Protein product: CASSQFQGANTEAFF. The chain has TRBV3-1 and TRBJ1-1, with 8 bases fitting TRBD1. Germline V gene lookup returns CDR1 LGHDT and CDR2 YNNKEL (reference sequence). Trimming at V came to 3 bases and at J to 2 bases, leaving 5 bases not matched to a gene. The CDR3 totals 15 residues.

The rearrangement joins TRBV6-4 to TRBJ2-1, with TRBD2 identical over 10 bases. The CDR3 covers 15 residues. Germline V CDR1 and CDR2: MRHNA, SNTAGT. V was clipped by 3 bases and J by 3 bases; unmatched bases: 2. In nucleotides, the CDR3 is TGTGCCAGCAGTGAGTCTAGCGGGGGCTACAATGAGCAGTTCTTC. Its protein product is CASSESSGGYNEQFF.

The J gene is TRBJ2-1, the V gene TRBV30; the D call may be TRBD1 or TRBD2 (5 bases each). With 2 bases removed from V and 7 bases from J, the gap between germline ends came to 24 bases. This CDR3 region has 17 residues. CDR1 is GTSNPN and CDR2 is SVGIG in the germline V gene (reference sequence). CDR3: CAWSQGQDLRKGNEQFF. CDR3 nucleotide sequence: TGTGCCTGGAGTCAGGGCCAGGACTTGAGGAAAGGGAATGAGCAGTTCTTC.

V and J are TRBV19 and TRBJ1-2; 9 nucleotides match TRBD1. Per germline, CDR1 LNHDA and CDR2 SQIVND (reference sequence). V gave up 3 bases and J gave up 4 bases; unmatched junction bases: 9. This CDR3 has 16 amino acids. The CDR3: CASSIQFGTGTYGYTF. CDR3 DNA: TGTGCCAGTAGTATTCAGTTCGGGACAGGGACCTATGGCTACACCTTC. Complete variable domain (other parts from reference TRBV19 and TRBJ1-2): DGGITQSPKYLFRKEGQNVTLSCEQNLNHDAMYWYRQDPGQGLRLIYYSQIVNDFQKGDIAEGYSVSREKKESFPLTVTSAQKNPTAFYLCASSIQFGTGTYGYTFGSGTRLTVV.

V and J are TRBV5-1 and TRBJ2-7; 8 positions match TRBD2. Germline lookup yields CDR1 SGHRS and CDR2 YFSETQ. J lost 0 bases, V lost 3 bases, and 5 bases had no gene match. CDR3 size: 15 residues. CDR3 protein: CASSSGGGLSYEQYF. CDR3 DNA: TGCGCCAGCAGCTCGGGGGGGGGTCTCTCCTACGAGCAGTACTTC.

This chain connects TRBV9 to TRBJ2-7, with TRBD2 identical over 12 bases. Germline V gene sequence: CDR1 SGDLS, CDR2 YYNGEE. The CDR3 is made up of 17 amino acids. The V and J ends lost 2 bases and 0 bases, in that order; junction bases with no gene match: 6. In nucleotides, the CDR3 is TGTGCCAGCAGCGTCAGACCTAGCGGGAGGGTCTCCTACGAGCAGTACTTC. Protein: CASSVRPSGRVSYEQYF.

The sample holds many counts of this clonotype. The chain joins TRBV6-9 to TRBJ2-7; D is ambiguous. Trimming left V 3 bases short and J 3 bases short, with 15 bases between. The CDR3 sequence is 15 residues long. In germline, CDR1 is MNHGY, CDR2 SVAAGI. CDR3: CASSYNDQPSYEQYF. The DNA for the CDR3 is TGTGCCAGCAGTTACAATGATCAACCCAGCTACGAGCAGTACTTC.

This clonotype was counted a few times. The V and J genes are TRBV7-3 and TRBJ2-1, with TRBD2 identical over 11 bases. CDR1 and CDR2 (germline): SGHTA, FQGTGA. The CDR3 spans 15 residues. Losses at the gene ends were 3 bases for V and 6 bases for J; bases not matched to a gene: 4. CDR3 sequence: CASSLGLADLNEQFF. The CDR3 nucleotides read TGTGCCAGCAGCTTGGGACTAGCGGACCTCAATGAGCAGTTCTTC.

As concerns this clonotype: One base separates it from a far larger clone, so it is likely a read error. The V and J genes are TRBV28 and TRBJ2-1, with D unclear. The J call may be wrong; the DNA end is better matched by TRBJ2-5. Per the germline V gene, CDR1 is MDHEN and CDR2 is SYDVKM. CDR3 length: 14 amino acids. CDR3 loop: CASSFPDLLQTQYF. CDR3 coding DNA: TGTGCCAGCAGTTTTCCAGATCTGTTACAGACCCAGTACTTC.